This TCR beta chain is drawn from a study of identical twins. Regarding the study as a whole: Invariant MAIT and iNKT cells are populations that could partly confound zero-insertion analyses.

Germline CDR1 is SGHRS and CDR2 is YFSETQ. Trimming took 0 bases from V and 4 from J; bases not matched to a gene: 12. The CDR3 sequence is 18 residues long. Details on this clonotype: Its antigen is not identified.

Template switching supplied a universal primer site; unique molecular identifiers were carried on the cDNA. TCRdb analysed the 5' RACE reads with MiXCR anew, one entry per CDR3 protein. Of around 570,000 distinct CDR3 sequences listed, 9.6% were seen once; the top ten hold 3%. This sample also belongs to another study, concerning yellow fever vaccine responses in identical twins.

J is TRBJ2-1 and V is TRBV5-1; 8 nucleotides agree with TRBD2. Sequences were obtained from PBMCs. The sequence was collected from a woman under 30 in good health. CDR3 in DNA: TGCGCCAGCAGCTTGGGACTAGCGTCATCCCGGCTTTACAATGAGCAGTTCTTC. Translating gives CASSLGLASSRLYNEQFF.